This passage covers 20 T cell receptor beta chains from one sample sequenced in a study of blood T cell repertoires in COVID-19. Data came from immunoSEQ multiplex PCR; TCRdb stores just in-frame clones and leaves some out. The sample shows about 220,000 clones, about four fifths of them seen only once. Sequences were obtained from PBMCs or T cells enriched from blood (not recorded which). The receptors stem from a woman in her 40s with acute COVID-19.

This chain uses TRBV7-6 with TRBJ1-3, with TRBD1 as a possible D gene (6 bases). Germline CDR1 and CDR2: SGHVS and FNYEAQ. V was cut by 9 bases and J by 0 bases, with 27 bases left in between. CDR3 length equals 19 residues. The CDR3 DNA sequence: TGTGCCAGGATAAAAAGGGGACACACTGTTTTTTTCTCTGGAAACACCATATATTTT. Residues: CARIKRGHTVFFSGNTIYF.

This sequence joins TRBV6-5 and TRBJ1-1; weak D call: TRBD1 (6 bases). The CDR3 runs 15 residues. Trimming cost V 0 bases and J 7 bases, with 15 bases left between them. The V gene's germline CDR1 is MNHEY and CDR2 SVGAGI. In DNA, the CDR3 is TGTGCCAGCAGTTACTCGAGGGACACCCGCTTTGAAGCTTTCTTT. This codes for CASSYSRDTRFEAFF.

This chain joins TRBV4-2 and TRBJ2-5, with D perhaps matching TRBD1 (7 bases). Germline V lookup: CDR1 LGHNA, CDR2 YNFKEQ. This CDR3 is 16 amino acids long. The V end lost 0 bases, the J end lost 4 bases, and 15 bases lay between the germline ends. The CDR3 region has the DNA TGTGCCAGCAGCCAAGATTTAGGGCAGGGGGGAGAGACCCAGTACTTC. Its translation: CASSQDLGQGGETQYF.

The genes are TRBV29-1 and TRBJ2-7, with D perhaps TRBD1 (7 bases). The CDR3 totals 15 residues. Germline CDR1 is SQVTM and CDR2 is ANQGSEA. With 4 bases removed from V and 2 bases from J, the gap between germline ends came to 18 bases. CDR3 loop: CSVVEGAALTYEQYF. CDR3 coding DNA: TGCAGCGTTGTGGAGGGGGCGGCCCTAACCTACGAGCAGTACTTC.

V is TRBV6-5 and J is TRBJ2-3; 13 bases fit TRBD2. The CDR3 has 15 residues. The V and J ends lost 5 bases and 7 bases, in that order; junction bases with no gene match: 6. Germline V gene sequence: CDR1 MNHEY, CDR2 SVGAGI. The CDR3 reads CASSQLAGGLNTQYF. CDR3 nucleotide sequence: TGTGCCAGCAGTCAACTAGCGGGGGGGCTGAATACGCAGTATTTT.

This clone was seen a few times. V is TRBV29-1 and J is TRBJ1-3, with TRBD1 as a possible D gene (5 bases). Looked up from germline, CDR1 is SQVTM and CDR2 is ANQGSEA. The V end lost 6 bases, the J end lost 4 bases, and 13 bases lay between the germline ends. This CDR3 is 13 amino acids long. CDR3 amino acids: CSVRPDNGNTIYF. Written as DNA, the CDR3 is TGCAGCGTCAGACCGGACAACGGAAACACCATATATTTT.

The chain joins TRBV29-1 to TRBJ2-1, with 11 positions matching TRBD2. The CDR3 runs to 15 residues. Per germline, CDR1 SQVTM and CDR2 ANQGSEA. V shed 3 bases and J 4 bases; nucleotides not matched to a gene: 5. The DNA for the CDR3 is TGCAGCGTTGATACTGTAGCGGGAGGGTACAATGAGCAGTTCTTC. It translates to CSVDTVAGGYNEQFF.

J is TRBJ1-3 and V is TRBV19; the match to TRBD1 covers 9 bases. Germline V CDR1 and CDR2: LNHDA, SQIVND (reference sequence). This CDR3 is built from 16 residues. V lost 5 bases and J lost 0; bases outside the gene matches: 5. Here the CDR3 DNA reads TGTGCCAGTAGTGTGACAGGGGGTCTCTCTGGAAACACCATATATTTT. It yields the protein CASSVTGGLSGNTIYF.

The chain couples TRBV7-9 to TRBJ2-3, with TRBD2 matching over 10 bases. V was clipped by 4 bases and J by 6 bases; unmatched bases: 7. This CDR3 comprises 15 residues. Germline V gene sequence: CDR1 SEHNR, CDR2 FQNEAQ (reference sequence). CDR3 coding DNA: TGTGCCAGCAGCTGGGGTAGCGGGGGGCTGGATACGCAGTATTTT. Encoded protein: CASSWGSGGLDTQYF.

The chain carries TRBV6-5 and TRBJ1-3, with D tentatively TRBD1 (5 bases). The CDR3 contains 13 residues. V lost 7 bases and J 4 bases, leaving 11 bases between the germline ends. Germline V gene lookup returns CDR1 MNHEY and CDR2 SVGAGI. The chain's CDR3 is CASKPGGGNTIYF. Written as DNA, the CDR3 is TGTGCCAGCAAGCCGGGGGGGGGAAACACCATATATTTT.

The V call is TRBV10-3, the J call TRBJ2-5, with D unresolved. Trimming cost V 0 bases and J 3 bases, with 8 bases left between them. This CDR3 comprises 14 residues. Germline CDR1 ENHRY, CDR2 SYGVKD. CDR3 protein: CAISESSSEETQYF. In DNA, the CDR3 is TGTGCCATCAGTGAGTCGTCGTCAGAAGAGACCCAGTACTTC.

J is TRBJ2-3 and V is TRBV5-8, with TRBD1 matching 9 bases. V was pared by 2 bases and J by 6 bases, with 4 bases of the junction left unmatched. The CDR3 spans 14 residues. Germline CDR1 is SGHTS and CDR2 is YDEGEE. The DNA for the CDR3 is TGTGCCAGCAGCTTTGGACAGGGGATGGATACGCAGTATTTT. This translates into CASSFGQGMDTQYF.

In this sample, this clone turned up a few times. J is TRBJ2-7 and V is TRBV5-3; 11 nucleotides align to TRBD2. TRBV5-3 is treated as an ORF (open reading frame) with a function not yet certain. The CDR3 is 15 amino acids. The junction had 3 bases not matched to a gene; V was cut back by 4 bases and J by 0 bases. CDR3 nucleotides: TGTGCCAGAAGCCACACTAGCGGGAGCTCCTACGAGCAGTACTTC. This codes for CARSHTSGSSYEQYF.

The count of this clone is one. The chain employs TRBV27 and TRBJ2-1; possible D gene TRBD2, 6 bases. The V end lost 5 bases, the J end lost 2 bases, and 16 bases lay between the germline ends. This CDR3 is 16 amino acids long. Germline values: CDR1 MNHEY, CDR2 SMNVEV (reference sequence). CDR3 nucleotides: TGTGCCAGCAGTCCAACGTTCCGGGGGACCTACAATGAGCAGTTCTTC. This encodes CASSPTFRGTYNEQFF.

V gene TRBV30 combines with J gene TRBJ2-7; 9 nucleotides align to TRBD1. Germline CDR1 is GTSNPN and CDR2 is SVGIG (reference sequence). With 5 bases clipped from V and 2 bases from J, the junction kept 7 bases outside the gene matches. This CDR3 comprises 14 residues. CDR3 sequence (DNA): TGTGCCTGGCACACCGGGACAGGGACCTACGAGCAGTACTTC. Translated, it gives CAWHTGTGTYEQYF.

V gene TRBV6-1 combines with J gene TRBJ2-1, with D possibly matching TRBD1 (6 bases). Germline CDR1 MNHNS, CDR2 SASEGT. This CDR3 has 16 amino acids. With 4 bases removed from V and 1 base from J, the gap between germline ends came to 14 bases. The CDR3 region has the DNA TGTGCCAGCAGTGCCATTGCTAGGGGGTCCTACAATGAGCAGTTCTTC. It specifies CASSAIARGSYNEQFF.

The chain joins TRBV19 to TRBJ1-1, with D maybe TRBD1 (5 bases). This CDR3 has 13 residues. V was shortened by 5 bases and J by 1 base, with 8 bases between the two germline ends. Germline assignment: CDR1 LNHDA and CDR2 SQIVND (reference sequence). Here the CDR3 reads CASSWGENTEAFF. In DNA, the CDR3 is TGTGCCAGTAGTTGGGGGGAGAACACTGAAGCTTTCTTT. Complete variable domain (other parts from reference TRBV19 and TRBJ1-1): DGGITQSPKYLFRKEGQNVTLSCEQNLNHDAMYWYRQDPGQGLRLIYYSQIVNDFQKGDIAEGYSVSREKKESFPLTVTSAQKNPTAFYLCASSWGENTEAFFGQGTRLTVV.

The chain employs TRBV18 and TRBJ2-3; 13 bases align to TRBD2. This CDR3 has 15 amino acids. V shed 2 bases and J 6 bases; nucleotides not matched to a gene: 2. In germline, CDR1 is KGHSH, CDR2 LQKENI. CDR3 bases: TGTGCCAGCTCACCAAGGACTAGCGGGGGTGATACGCAGTATTTT. It yields the protein CASSPRTSGGDTQYF.

This clone was counted between two and nine times. The rearrangement links TRBV19 to TRBJ1-2; D is ambiguous. The CDR3 consists of 15 residues. Trimming took off 2 bases at V and 4 bases at J, with 14 bases between the two ends. CDR1 and CDR2 from the germline V gene are LNHDA and SQIVND (reference sequence). CDR3 nucleotides: TGTGCCAGTAGTATATTGGAGGGCGGAAGCTATGGCTACACCTTC. The encoded protein is CASSILEGGSYGYTF.

This clone was seen only a few times. This sequence joins TRBV24-1 and TRBJ2-1; TRBD1 matches at 7 bases. Germline trimming cut 1 base from V and 3 bases from J; bases unmatched to any gene: 11. Germline loops: CDR1 KGHDR, CDR2 SFDVKD. The CDR3 contains 18 residues. The CDR3 spells CATSDFTTGVGLYNEQFF. Written as DNA, the CDR3 is TGTGCCACCAGTGATTTCACCACAGGGGTCGGACTCTACAATGAGCAGTTCTTC.